Presented here are 15 T cell receptor beta chains from one specimen sequenced in a study of spatial heterogeneity in lung cancer. Study outcomes and limitations: In tumors, expanded intratumoral alpha and beta TCR counts tracked mutation counts.

Documented time point: sample taken at primary tumor resection. The antigens of these receptors remain unknown. One entry per CDR3 protein results from TCRdb running MiXCR on the 5' RACE reads. Found here are around 5,100 distinct CDR3 sequences, roughly 5.2% of them singletons; the top ten hold around 25%. Sequencing was performed on lung tumor tissue, taken at surgery. All receptors come from a male donor with early-stage non-small cell lung cancer.

This clonotype appeared a few times. The library was built for alpha chains, so this beta chain is an off-target read and its size means little. The chain recombines TRBV6-1 with TRBJ1-1, with a weak D call TRBD1 (5 bases). The ends were cut back, 6 bases at V and 0 bases at J, with 11 bases in the middle. Germline assignment: CDR1 MNHNS and CDR2 SASEGT. There are 14 residues in the CDR3. DNA for the CDR3: TGTGCCAGCAGCCCGGGACGTATGAACACTGAAGCTTTCTTT. Protein sequence: CASSPGRMNTEAFF.

There are many counts of this clonotype. This beta chain is an unintended read in a library built for alpha chains; its size means little. Here the CDR3 DNA reads TGTGCCAGCAGCTCCCAGTATCAAGAGACCCAGTACTTC. Translating gives CASSSQYQETQYF. The gene calls are TRBV7-3 and TRBJ2-5, with D unresolved. Germline-derived CDR1 and CDR2 are SGHTA and FQGTGA. The CDR3 covers 13 residues. V was shortened by 4 bases and J by 2 bases, with 8 bases between the two germline ends.

There are many counts of this clonotype. The library was prepared for alpha chains; this beta chain is a stray read, so its frequency means little. The rearrangement links TRBV7-8 to TRBJ1-6, with D possibly being TRBD1 (5 bases). V was cut by 5 bases and J by 14 bases, with 22 bases left in between. Looked up from germline, CDR1 is SGHVS and CDR2 is FQNEAQ. This CDR3 is 15 amino acids long. CDR3: CASSPRRDPELALHF. The CDR3, as DNA: TGTGCCAGCAGCCCACGCCGGGACCCGGAGTTGGCCCTCCACTTT.

By proportion, this clonotype is medium-sized. As an off-target read in a library built for alpha chains, this beta chain has a frequency of little significance. The chain links TRBV20-1 to TRBJ1-6; no clear D gene. The V gene's germline CDR1 is DFQATT and CDR2 SNEGSKA (reference sequence). Trimming cost V 0 bases and J 14 bases, with 17 bases left between them. The CDR3 covers 14 residues. The CDR3 region has the DNA TGCAGTGCTAGAGATGCCAGTCGACAAGGGACCCTCCACTTT. Protein sequence: CSARDASRQGTLHF.

This clonotype was seen repeatedly, ten times or more. In a library made to pick up alpha chains, this beta chain is a stray read with a size that means little. The V call is TRBV12-3 or TRBV12-4, the J call TRBJ2-2; D perhaps matches TRBD2 (5 bases). This CDR3 has 16 amino acids. Between the trimmed V and J ends, which lost 6 bases and 1 base, there was a span of 15 bases. CDR3 bases: TGTGCCAGCAGCCCTGTGAGTAGCGTGAACACCGGGGAGCTGTTTTTT. Protein product: CASSPVSSVNTGELFF.

This clonotype was seen ten or more times. Being off target in a library aimed at alpha chains, this beta chain has a size of little meaning. The chain carries TRBV28 and TRBJ2-2; 7 nucleotides line up with TRBD1. The V gene's germline CDR1 is MDHEN and CDR2 SYDVKM. The ends lost 5 bases at V and 6 bases at J; junction bases unmatched: 6. This CDR3 has 14 residues. Here the CDR3 reads CASSRTGVAGELFF. The CDR3 coding sequence is TGTGCCAGCAGTCGAACAGGGGTGGCCGGGGAGCTGTTTTTT.

About this clonotype: The junction departs from the called germline gene at one end, perhaps through a read error. This beta chain lies outside the target of a library built for alpha chains; its clone size means little. The rearrangement links TRBV5-1 to TRBJ2-1; possibly TRBD1 for D (5 bases). The CDR3 has 14 residues. Germline V CDR1 and CDR2: SGHRS, YFSETQ. CDR3 residues: CAGSLRVSYNEQLF. The CDR3 DNA sequence: TGCGCCGGCAGCCTCAGGGTTTCTTACAATGAGCAGTTGTTC.

This clonotype was counted ten times or more. As an off-target read in a library built for alpha chains, this beta chain has a frequency of little significance. The chain carries TRBV5-1 and TRBJ2-7; TRBD1 matches 9 bases. Germline assignment: CDR1 SGHRS and CDR2 YFSETQ. The V segment lost 6 bases and the J segment 3 bases; nucleotides outside the gene matches: 10. The CDR3 spans 15 residues. The CDR3 DNA reads as TGCGCCAGCACCGAAACCGGGACAGGGAACTACGAGCAGTACTTC. Translated, it gives CASTETGTGNYEQYF.

This clonotype is medium-sized. In a library made to pick up alpha chains, this beta chain is a stray read with a size that means little. The chain has TRBV12-3 or TRBV12-4 and TRBJ2-5, with D hard to call. With 0 bases removed from V and 2 bases from J, the gap between germline ends came to 4 bases. The length of the CDR3 is 13 residues. CDR3 amino acids: CASSLAEQETQYF. CDR3 bases: TGTGCCAGCAGTTTAGCCGAACAAGAGACCCAGTACTTC.

Within the sample, this clonotype is medium-sized. Within a library made for alpha chains, this beta chain is off target, and its count is uninformative. The chain couples TRBV9 to TRBJ1-6; 8 bases are shared with TRBD1. This CDR3 region has 14 residues. Germline-derived CDR1 and CDR2 are SGDLS and YYNGEE. V trimming: 5 bases; J trimming: 5 bases; junction bases outside the gene matches: 3. Here the CDR3 DNA reads TGTGCCAGCAGGGACAGGGCGGATAATTCACCCCTCCACTTT. Translation gives CASRDRADNSPLHF.

The table lists this clonotype with many counts. Being off target in a library aimed at alpha chains, this beta chain has a size of little meaning. The chain is built from TRBV5-1 and TRBJ2-3, with unresolved D. With 0 bases removed from V and 6 bases from J, the gap between germline ends came to 11 bases. This CDR3 comprises 14 residues. The germline V gene has CDR1 SGHRS and CDR2 YFSETQ. The CDR3 sequence is CASSLALGSDTQYF. The CDR3 DNA reads as TGCGCCAGCAGCTTGGCCCTGGGCTCGGATACGCAGTATTTT. The variable domain in full, completed from reference TRBV5-1 and TRBJ2-3, reads KAGVTQTPRYLIKTRGQQVTLSCSPISGHRSVSWYQQTPGQGLQFLFEYFSETQRNKGNFPGRFSGRQFSNSRSEMNVSTLELGDSALYLCASSLALGSDTQYFGPGTRLTVL.

This clonotype was seen repeatedly, ten times or more. This beta chain was picked up by a library intended for alpha chains and is off target, so its count carries little meaning. J is TRBJ2-1 and V is TRBV20-1; 11 nucleotides agree with TRBD2. The CDR3 has 15 amino acids. V gave up 2 bases and J gave up 10 bases; unmatched junction bases: 10. Germline V gene sequence: CDR1 DFQATT, CDR2 SNEGSKA (reference sequence). The CDR3 loop reads CSARWVAGGPGEQFF. The CDR3 DNA is TGCAGTGCTAGATGGGTAGCGGGAGGGCCCGGGGAGCAGTTCTTC.

This clonotype showed up just a few times. The library was designed around alpha chains, so this beta chain is a stray read whose abundance carries little weight. The gene calls are TRBV6-5 and TRBJ1-4; no clear D gene. V was trimmed by 6 bases and J by 15 bases, leaving 20 bases between them. Per the germline V gene, CDR1 is MNHEY and CDR2 is SVGAGI. CDR3 length: 13 amino acids. The CDR3 coding sequence is TGTGCCAGCAGATCCGGGTCCGGTTCGAGGGTGTTTTTT. Translating it yields CASRSGSGSRVFF.

In this sample, this clonotype is medium-sized. This beta chain turned up in a library designed for alpha chains; as an off-target read, its abundance says little. This chain connects TRBV28 to TRBJ1-3; tentatively, D is TRBD1 (5 bases). The CDR3 extends over 13 amino acids. Germline CDR1 is MDHEN and CDR2 is SYDVKM. V gave up 3 bases and J gave up 3 bases, with 6 bases separating them. The CDR3 nucleotides read TGTGCCAGCAGTTTGAGGGGTGGAAACACCATATATTTT. This gives the protein CASSLRGGNTIYF.

This clonotype was observed many times. Since it is a stray read in a library aimed at alpha chains, this beta chain has a size that is not meaningful. The V and J genes are TRBV5-1 and TRBJ2-7, with D tentatively TRBD2 (6 bases). Trimming pared 0 bases from V and 1 base from J, leaving 14 bases between. This CDR3 is built from 16 residues. Germline V gene sequence: CDR1 SGHRS, CDR2 YFSETQ. CDR3: CASSLEEGSRSYEQYF. The CDR3 coding sequence is TGCGCCAGCAGCTTGGAGGAGGGAAGTAGGTCCTACGAGCAGTACTTC.